The following is a T cell receptor beta chain sequence with its context. Trimming removed 0 bases at V and 6 bases at J, with 13 bases between. The CDR3 is 15 residues long. Germline loops: CDR1 SGDLS, CDR2 YYNGEE. Patients from Seattle were sampled longitudinally, starting during active infection. These data originate in a study of blood T cell repertoires in COVID-19. Study-level background: Samples came from the United States, Italy and Spain, spanning acute and convalescent COVID-19. In each case, the material was cDNA or gDNA derived from T cells, B-cell-depleted T cells, or PBMCs.

Per the study methods: It was from reference gene primer amplification that nucleated cell counts were estimated. Sequencing was performed with immunoSEQ multiplex PCR; in TCRdb, only in-frame clones are kept and a portion is missing. From that table come the V and J calls and clone size; the DNA was used to work out D and trimming. This sample has hundreds of thousands of clones; about 89% occur once, and the top ten carry approximately 3%. The clonotype was recovered from a woman aged 25 to 45 with COVID-19, enrolled during active disease. Sequencing input: peripheral blood. V gene TRBV9 combines with J gene TRBJ1-5; no clear D gene. The CDR3, as DNA: TGTGCCAGCAGCGTAGCAGAGGGCGCGGGTCAGCCCCAGCATTTT. Translating it yields CASSVAEGAGQPQHF.